Included here is one TCR beta chain sequence, with context. The target antigen is unknown. CDR1 is MGHRA and CDR2 is YSYEKL in the germline V gene. The CDR3 is 15 amino acids. V was trimmed by 1 base and J by 2 bases, leaving 10 bases between them. The data were obtained in a study of shared clonotypes between healthy human individuals. General study results and limits: Deeper or shallower sequencing was expected to change how clonotypes are shared among donors.

Samples underwent the assay at deep level. The protocol was immunoSEQ multiplex PCR, while the TCRdb copy is restricted to in-frame clones and leaves out a portion. Of millions of clones in the sample, about 95% were seen once. This receptor was obtained from a man younger than 35 in good health. The material sequenced was naive CD4+ T cells sorted from blood. Documented subset: CD45RA+ positively selected. This chain joins TRBV4-1 and TRBJ2-3; D unresolved. CDR3 nucleotides: TGCGCCAGCAGCCAAGTACAGTCAAACACAGATACGCAGTATTTT. Translating gives CASSQVQSNTDTQYF.